In its sample, the clone carrying this T cell receptor (beta chain) was seen many times. The sample comes from a study of T cells in Graves' hyperthyroidism and ophthalmopathy. After removal of 5 bases from V and 1 base from J, the junction contained 9 bases not matched to a gene. The CDR3 loop spans 16 amino acids. Germline V gives CDR1 DFQATT, CDR2 SNEGSKA (reference sequence). What was amplified from RNA transcripts were TCR beta CDR3 regions. The TCR CDR3 first-round RT-PCR relied on the HTBI primer set. TCRdb redid the calling of the multiplex PCR reads with MiXCR, one entry per CDR3 protein. The repertoire holds more than 500,000 distinct CDR3 sequences, with 16% as singletons.

V gene TRBV20-1 combines with J gene TRBJ2-3, with 10 bases matching TRBD2. This receptor was identified in a woman aged 25-40 years with Graves' ophthalmopathy. Sequenced material: blood. In nucleotides, the CDR3 is TGCAGTGCTTCACTTTCCGGGACTAGCGGCACAGATACGCAGTATTTT. Protein product: CSASLSGTSGTDTQYF.